Each of the 14 T cell receptor beta chains below was sequenced from the same sample in a study of T-cell memory formation after mild COVID-19. MiXCR was run by TCRdb on the 5' RACE reads, yielding one entry per CDR3 protein. The data hold approximately 440,000 distinct CDR3 sequences, with 20% observed a single time. Sequencing was done on a sample of PBMCs or a T cell subset sorted from them (not recorded which). These receptors were obtained from an adult woman who had mild COVID-19 (a few samples of this study predate the infection). Cell type and time point are not known.

This clonotype was seen ten or more times. The gene calls are TRBV24-1 and TRBJ2-3, with 8 bases matching TRBD1. Germline CDR1 reads KGHDR; CDR2 reads SFDVKD. The CDR3 is 17 residues long. Unmatched junction bases numbered 9, after V lost 3 bases and J lost 2 bases. CDR3 protein: CATSDPGGTSSTDTQYF. The CDR3 coding sequence is TGTGCCACCAGTGATCCAGGGGGCACTAGCTCCACAGATACGCAGTATTTT.

V and J are TRBV5-4 and TRBJ2-1, with a tentative D call TRBD2 (6 bases). The CDR3 has 11 amino acids. The V gene lost 4 bases and the J gene lost 14 bases, with 13 bases spanning the gap. Germline V gene lookup returns CDR1 SGHNT and CDR2 YYREEE (reference sequence). CDR3 DNA sequence: TGTGCCAGCAGCCGGGGGACGGCAGAGTTCTTC. It codes for CASSRGTAEFF.

This chain links TRBV6-2 or TRBV6-3 with TRBJ1-1; D uncertain. CDR3 length: 17 amino acids. In germline, CDR1 is MNHEY, CDR2 SVGEGT. V was trimmed by 7 bases and J by 2 bases, leaving 23 bases between them. Here the CDR3 DNA reads TGTGCCAGCACCCCCGACTTTGGACCGCGATCCAACACTGAAGCTTTCTTT. This gives the protein CASTPDFGPRSNTEAFF.

This sequence joins TRBV4-2 and TRBJ2-1; 10 bases match TRBD1. The J segment lost 2 bases and the V segment lost 3 bases, leaving 1 base of the junction unmatched. The V gene's germline CDR1 is LGHNA and CDR2 YNFKEQ. This CDR3 region has 15 residues. CDR3 amino acids: CASSHGTGAYNEQFF. The CDR3, as DNA: TGTGCCAGCAGCCATGGGACAGGGGCCTACAATGAGCAGTTCTTC.

V usage is TRBV12-3 or TRBV12-4 and J usage is TRBJ2-5; no reliable D call. Trimming took 2 bases from V and 1 from J, leaving 8 bases between them. The CDR3 is made up of 14 amino acids. The CDR3 reads CASSLRMGQETQYF. The CDR3 DNA follows: TGTGCCAGCAGTTTACGTATGGGCCAAGAGACCCAGTACTTC.

V is TRBV7-9 and J is TRBJ2-7; D gene uncertain. The CDR3 runs to 14 residues. Looked up from germline, CDR1 is SEHNR and CDR2 is FQNEAQ (reference sequence). With 7 bases removed from V and 7 bases from J, the gap between germline ends came to 20 bases. The CDR3 DNA follows: TGTGCCAGCATTGCCCCCCTGGGGTTGGGTGAGCAGTACTTC. This encodes CASIAPLGLGEQYF.

V gene TRBV4-2 combines with J gene TRBJ2-7, with D unresolved. Trimming pared 0 bases from V and 0 bases from J, leaving 12 bases between. CDR3 length: 16 residues. Per the germline V gene, CDR1 is LGHNA and CDR2 is YNFKEQ. As DNA, the CDR3 is TGTGCCAGCAGCCAAGAGGCTGCTGCTTACTCCTACGAGCAGTACTTC. Its protein product is CASSQEAAAYSYEQYF.

This clonotype has only a few counts. V usage is TRBV6-5 and J usage is TRBJ2-2; 8 bases are shared with TRBD2. This CDR3 contains 17 residues. V was pared by 4 bases and J by 6 bases, with 13 bases of the junction left unmatched. Germline loops: CDR1 MNHEY, CDR2 SVGAGI. The CDR3 DNA is TGTGCCAGCAGTTCCGAGCGTTGGTGGCGGGAGGCCGGGGAGCTGTTTTTT. Its translation is CASSSERWWREAGELFF.

This clonotype has just a few counts. The genes are TRBV19 and TRBJ2-1, with 8 bases identical to TRBD2. V lost 5 bases, J lost 7 bases, and 7 bases stayed unmatched. The CDR3 is made up of 14 amino acids. The germline V gene has CDR1 LNHDA and CDR2 SQIVND (reference sequence). CDR3 residues: CASSPRGGRNEQFF. Here the CDR3 DNA reads TGTGCCAGTAGTCCCCGGGGGGGCCGAAATGAGCAGTTCTTC.

There are many counts of this clonotype. An end of the junction differs from the germline gene, which may be a read error. The chain links TRBV11-3 to TRBJ1-2; no firm D call. The germline gives CDR1 SGHNT, CDR2 YENEEA. CDR3 length equals 11 residues. The CDR3 protein is CASSYTWEVYF. CDR3 nucleotides: TGTGCCAGCAGTTATACTTGGGAAGTCTACTTC.

The rearrangement uses TRBV7-9 and TRBJ1-3, with TRBD1 matching over 10 bases. V shed 1 base and J 6 bases; nucleotides not matched to a gene: 0. Germline V CDR1 and CDR2: SEHNR, FQNEAQ (reference sequence). The CDR3 covers 14 residues. The CDR3 here is CASSLGQGANTIYF. In DNA form, the CDR3 reads TGTGCCAGCAGCTTAGGACAGGGGGCAAACACCATATATTTT.

V usage is TRBV9 and J usage is TRBJ2-5; TRBD2 matches at 9 bases. V gave up 0 bases and J gave up 12 bases; unmatched junction bases: 9. This CDR3 has 14 residues. Germline lookup yields CDR1 SGDLS and CDR2 YYNGEE. Here the CDR3 DNA reads TGTGCCAGCAGCGTAGCGGTAGCGGGGGCCCCTAAGTACTTC. This translates into CASSVAVAGAPKYF.

V and J are TRBV5-5 and TRBJ2-7, with D maybe TRBD1 (6 bases). The CDR3 runs to 14 residues. V was pared by 3 bases and J by 3 bases, with 13 bases between. Germline assignment: CDR1 SGHKS and CDR2 YYEKEE (reference sequence). The CDR3 nucleotides are TGTGCCAGCAGCTCGCTGCCGGGACACTACGAGCAGTACTTC. This gives the protein CASSSLPGHYEQYF.

The genes are TRBV30 and TRBJ2-2; the D gene is possibly TRBD2 (6 bases). Deletions cut 2 bases from V and 0 bases from J, with 13 bases between. Germline V gene lookup returns CDR1 GTSNPN and CDR2 SVGIG (reference sequence). This CDR3 is 16 amino acids long. The CDR3 DNA sequence: TGTGCCTGGAGTCCGGGACTCCTATCGAACACCGGGGAGCTGTTTTTT. This codes for CAWSPGLLSNTGELFF.